This record concerns one T cell receptor (beta chain) sequence. This clone has just a few counts. Its antigen target is currently unknown. No base-level quality is on record; no much larger clone is a single base apart. The data belong to a study of beta chain features in type 1 diabetes (dated by TCRdb to 2017 to 2018). Describing the broader study: Mean age, gender distribution, total cell number and subset yield were not different between patients and healthy donors. A total of approximately 99,000,000 sorted cells were examined across all samples, and RNA yield correlated strongly with the number of cells per subset. In the study, TCRB repertoires of sorted circulating CD4+ T cell subsets from recently diagnosed type 1 diabetes patients were compared with those of matched healthy donors. Whereas all 30 or so donors provided naive and central memory subsets, regulatory and stem cell-like memory subsets were isolated from just 8 patients and roughly 8 healthy donors.

Broad study findings and their caveats: The naive, central memory and regulatory TCRB repertoires appeared to resemble one another more closely among patients than among healthy donors. PCR may preferentially amplify shorter templates, but because patient and control samples were amplified and corrected together, any resulting skew would affect both groups equally. At VDJ recombination sites, type 1 diabetes patients had fewer insertions and more deleted nucleotides, which implies abnormalities in thymic rearrangement. In all four CD4+ subsets, TCRB CDR3 length was moderately but significantly shorter in type 1 diabetes patients. Sequencing cDNA rather than genomic DNA could over-represent highly expressing activated cells, although activation and CD3 levels did not differ between groups. Because small numbers of individuals were included in the HLA sub-analyses, any influence of HLA type on TCRB rearrangement was left unresolved.

Taken from the germline V gene, the CDR1 and CDR2 loops are SGHTA and FQGTGA. Compared with germline, V lacks 5 bases and J lacks 10 bases; bases without a gene match: 6. The CDR3, cysteine through phenylalanine, is 14 amino acids long. Only the CDR3 portion is preserved as DNA: 42 bases, with reading frame beginning at the first base. The entire isolated RNA was reverse transcribed using the High Capacity cDNA Reverse Transcription Kit, and thus expressed TCRB transcripts were sequenced. Deep immunoSEQ sequencing was performed on naive, central memory and regulatory T cell samples, with an average of roughly 4 million total reads per sample. Sorted cells were lysed in RLT buffer, and RNA was extracted using DNase-treated RNeasy Micro or Mini kits according to cell number. To prevent cross-contamination, every cell subset was processed on its own, while patient and healthy donor samples were processed together. TCRB sequences were amplified from cDNA with the immunoSEQ multiplex PCR, producing 87-bp fragments spanning the CDR3 region. Sequencing of the amplicons was done on the Illumina HiSeq platform. In the source study's methods: PCR bias was computationally corrected using synthetic template baselines, reads within Hamming distance 2 were collapsed, and singletons that could not be merged were discarded. Reads were aligned against IMGT to assign V, D and J genes, CDR3 length and insertions or deletions at six rearrangement sites. Within each subset, clonotype counts were normalized to the number of sorted cells before true diversity and Gini coefficients were calculated with the tcR R package. Repertoire sharing was quantified using the overlap coefficient calculated on TCRB nucleotide sequences. As a proxy for the pre-selection repertoire, out-of-frame TCRB sequences from naive cells were analyzed. In its TCRdb copy, this immuneACCESS table keeps in-frame sequences only and misses some clones. Where compared with another copy, unresolved V genes explain less than half of these, and the others have no known cause. V and J calls plus clone size are reproduced from that table; the DNA served to infer D and trimming. The sample records approximately 600,000 clones, under 15% of which are singletons. Roughly 0.11% of the sample is taken by the ten largest.

From each donor, a single peripheral blood sample of 100 to 150 mL on average was drawn into heparinised tubes. Using a panel that included CD45RO, CCR7, CD25, CD127, CD95 and CD27, naive, central memory, regulatory and stem cell-like memory CD4+ T cells were sorted on a BD FACSAria II. Every sorted population had a purity above 98%. PBMCs were separated immediately by Lymphoprep density gradient centrifugation and were stained directly, without being cultured. Samples were stained and sorted in pairs, with one healthy donor and one patient per experiment, so that batch effects were minimized. This sequence uses TRBV7-3 and TRBJ1-6, with TRBD1 matching 9 junction bases. The sequenced sample consisted of naive CD4+ T cells from blood. The cell subset or site label of this sample denotes: true naive CD4+ T cells. This TCR was sampled from a man aged 25 to 45 with type 1 diabetes. The DNA sequence is TGTGCCAGCAGCATGGGGACAGGGAGCTCACCCCTCCACTTT. Its translation is CASSMGTGSSPLHF. Where the CDR3 stops, the reference TRBV7-3 and TRBJ1-6 genes take over; the full variable domain is GAGVSQTPSNKVTEKGKYVELRCDPISGHTALYWYRQSLGQGPEFLIYFQGTGAADDSGLPNDRFFAVRPEGSVSTLKIQRTERGDSAVYLCASSMGTGSSPLHFGNGTRLTVT.